The clone carrying this T cell receptor (beta chain) occurred a few times. This record comes from a study of blood T cells in healthy people across ages. Combining a sample-barcoded 5' primer with a J-beta primer mix, a second PCR ran for roughly 7 to 12 cycles. TCRdb re-analysed the 5' RACE reads in MiXCR, keeping a single row per CDR3 protein. The table records some 1.7 million distinct CDR3 sequences, approximately 30% of them present only once. Input material: blood. The source is a young woman in good health.

The chain's CDR3 is CNVVAGVGNEQFF. In DNA, the CDR3 is TGCAACGTCGTAGCGGGAGTAGGCAATGAGCAGTTCTTC. This sequence joins TRBV20-1 and TRBJ2-1, with 9 bases aligning to TRBD2. The CDR3 runs 13 residues. Germline V CDR1 and CDR2: DFQATT, SNEGSKA (reference sequence).